This T cell receptor (beta chain) was obtained from a study of blood T cell repertoires in COVID-19. CDR1 is MNHEY and CDR2 is SVGAGI in the germline V gene. The junction had 6 bases not matched to a gene; V was cut back by 0 bases and J by 5 bases. This CDR3 spans 15 amino acids. Study processing details: Reference gene primer amplification gave estimated nucleated cell counts. The data were produced by immunoSEQ multiplex PCR, yet TCRdb's version contains in-frame clones alone and is incomplete. The V and J calls and clone size were taken over from that table, and D and trimming were inferred from the DNA. The table has approximately 87,000 clones, roughly 80% seen once; the top ten hold about a sixth.

The sample taken for sequencing was peripheral blood. The rearrangement links TRBV6-5 to TRBJ1-1, with 7 nucleotides matching TRBD1. This sequence was found in a woman of 80 years or more with acute or convalescent COVID-19. For the CDR3, the DNA is TGTGCCAGCAGTTACTCGAGGGGGCTGGGGACTGAAGCTTTCTTT. Amino acid sequence: CASSYSRGLGTEAFF.